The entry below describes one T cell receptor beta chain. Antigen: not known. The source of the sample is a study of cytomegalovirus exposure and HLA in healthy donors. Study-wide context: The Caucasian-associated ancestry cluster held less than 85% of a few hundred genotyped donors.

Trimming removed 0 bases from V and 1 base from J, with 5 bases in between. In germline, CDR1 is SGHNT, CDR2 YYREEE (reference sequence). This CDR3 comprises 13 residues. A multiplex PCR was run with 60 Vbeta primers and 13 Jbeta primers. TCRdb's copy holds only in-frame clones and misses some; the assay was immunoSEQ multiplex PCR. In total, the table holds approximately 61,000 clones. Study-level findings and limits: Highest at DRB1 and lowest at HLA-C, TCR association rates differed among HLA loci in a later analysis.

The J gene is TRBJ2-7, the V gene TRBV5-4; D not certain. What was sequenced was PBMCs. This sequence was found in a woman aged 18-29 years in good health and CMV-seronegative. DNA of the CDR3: TGTGCCAGCAGCTTGGCCTTATCCTACGAGCAGTACTTC. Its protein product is CASSLALSYEQYF.